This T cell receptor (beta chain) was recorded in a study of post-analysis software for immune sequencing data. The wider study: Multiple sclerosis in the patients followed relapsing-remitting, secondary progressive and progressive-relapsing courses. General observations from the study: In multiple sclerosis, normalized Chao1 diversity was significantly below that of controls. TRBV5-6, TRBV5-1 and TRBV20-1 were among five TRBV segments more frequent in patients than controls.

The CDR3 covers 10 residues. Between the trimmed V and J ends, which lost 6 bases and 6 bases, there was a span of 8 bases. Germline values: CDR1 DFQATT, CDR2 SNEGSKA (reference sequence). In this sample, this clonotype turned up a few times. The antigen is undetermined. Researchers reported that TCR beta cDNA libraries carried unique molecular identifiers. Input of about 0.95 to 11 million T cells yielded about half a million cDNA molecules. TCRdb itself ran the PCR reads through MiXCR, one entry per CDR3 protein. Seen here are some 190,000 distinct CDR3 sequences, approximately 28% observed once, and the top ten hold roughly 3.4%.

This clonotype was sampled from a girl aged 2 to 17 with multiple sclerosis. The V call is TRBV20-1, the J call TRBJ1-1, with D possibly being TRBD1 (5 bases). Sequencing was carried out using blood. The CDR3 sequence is CSASGAEAFF. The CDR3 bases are TGCAGTGCCTCGGGGGCTGAAGCTTTCTTT.